This T cell receptor (beta chain) derives from a study of long-term antiretroviral therapy in people with HIV (dated 2022 in TCRdb). Study-level background: The earliest samples were collected about a decade before the 2015 WHO recommendation for immediate ART, when ART was typically delayed until CD4 counts fell. No cross-contamination during QIAcube processing turned up in test extractions that ran a monoclonal T-cell line alongside around 32 polyclonal samples. Eleven of the 30 participants with HIV were female. This retrospective serial study examined whether starting ART and sustained HIV suppression were associated with changes in the composition and diversity of the TRB repertoire in peripheral blood. A total of 192 cryopreserved PBMC samples were contributed to the cohort by 30 adults with confirmed HIV infection, with samples collected serially over a mean of approximately six years (range 1-12). Results and caveats for the whole study, not just this receptor: A significant increase in TRB diversity was found to be associated with ART initiation, although TRB diversity was observed to remain significantly below that of transplant donor controls even after long-term ART. Samples dated from the mid-2000s to the late 2010s, and the ART regimens used may be less effective than current ones. Inferences about post-ART repertoire changes are limited because no data were available on ART adherence, viral resistance or therapy changes. Expanded TRB clones identified before ART initiation dominated the repertoire at all time points, although this dominance fluctuated and declined in many PLHIV after ART. Because pre-ART samples had limited cell numbers, unsorted PBMC were profiled rather than sorted CD4+ and CD8+ T cells. CDR3 length ranges in HIV repertoires were narrower than in controls, and network structure suggested an antigen-experienced repertoire with only a slight naive shift after ART. Limited PBMC availability meant only the TCR beta chain was sequenced, without alpha chain pairing.

Trimming accounts for 4 bases at V and 3 bases at J, while the number of junction bases matched to no gene is 5. The cysteine opens and the phenylalanine closes a CDR3 of 15 amino acids. Here the CDR3 DNA is all that survives: 45 bases in frame from base 1. CDR1 and CDR2 are drawn from the germline V gene: ENHRY, SYGVKD. Participants were included only if at least one PBMC sample before ART initiation and at least two post-ART samples were available. All participants with HIV were treated in the United States of America. Before DNA extraction, cryopreserved samples of about 1-11 million PBMC were thawed and then washed. At the time of the earliest PBMC sample for each participant with HIV, ages ranged from 23 to 54 years. PBMC samples were contributed by each participant from 1-4 timepoints before ART initiation and 2-8 timepoints after ART initiation, with a median of 7 samples. For every participant, serial HIV viral load, CD4+ T-cell count, ART history and demographic data were obtained. Genomic DNA was extracted from unsorted PBMC with a Qiagen kit on a QIAcube, with processing performed in batches of 12 samples.

The immunoSEQ hsTCRB v3.0 assay was used at survey level resolution to sequence the TRB variable region. The target sequencing depth for TRB was roughly 35,000-55,000 T-cell genomes per sample. Pooled TRB libraries were sequenced on an Illumina MiSeq with a v3 150-cycle kit. As for the authors' bioinformatics: Repertoire analysis ran in R within a reproducible Nextflow workflow covering QC, data transformation and analysis. LymphoSeq2, an R package for AIRR-Seq data exploration, was used to implement custom analyses. Four samples that yielded fewer than 5000 total TRB sequences were excluded, so that around 190 HIV repertoires were analyzed. Among the approximately 190 retained HIV repertoires, 55 to 65 were collected before ART initiation and 120 to 140 after ART initiation. Repertoires were downsampled to 5000 TRB nucleotide sequences, with summary statistics averaged over 100 downsampling iterations. Only TRB sequences with CDR3 regions of at least seven amino acids were retained for analysis. Two measures captured diversity: a Shannon entropy-derived clonality score and the Gini coefficient. In the repertoire networks, any two of the top 5000 CDR3 amino acid sequences were linked whenever the two sequences differed by an edit distance of one. For TRB CDR3 amino acid sequences, antigen specificity groups and MHC restriction were predicted with GLIPH2. To flag known associations with CMV, EBV, HIV or tissue antigens, CDR3 amino acid sequences were compared against VDJdb and McPAS-TCR. Pre-ART, post-ART and control groups were compared with Wilcoxon signed-rank tests and Holm-Bonferroni correction. What TCRdb holds here is the immuneACCESS table cut down to in-frame rearrangements. Part of the clones is not present; checked against another copy, under half of the missing clones reflect an unresolved V gene, and the others are unexplained. The V and J calls and clone size come from that table; D and trimming were worked out from the DNA. In all, the sample holds roughly 40,000 clones, and about 95% of those were seen once. The ten largest clones take up 2% to 2.5% of the sample.

Concerning this clone: Its antigen target is currently unknown. Base qualities are missing; no much larger clone stands one base away.

The receptor chain draws on TRBV10-3 and TRBJ2-1; 8 bases in between match TRBD2. The material was unsorted PBMCs, obtained roughly 9.4 years after starting antiretroviral therapy. The TCR sequence derives from a man aged 25-45 years with HIV. The DNA is as follows: TGTGCCATCAGTGGGATGCGGGGGGTCTACAATGAGCAGTTCTTC. Translation gives CAISGMRGVYNEQFF.